Each of the 6 T cell receptor beta chains below was sequenced from the same sample in a study of T cells in Graves' hyperthyroidism and ophthalmopathy. The TCR beta CDR3 regions underwent amplification using RNA transcripts as the source. Primed by the HTBI set, a first-round RT-PCR was run on the TCR CDR3. One entry per CDR3 protein, called by TCRdb with MiXCR from the multiplex PCR reads. The data hold fewer than 650,000 distinct CDR3 sequences, with roughly 13% observed a single time. The sample taken for sequencing was blood. All receptors come from a woman aged 30 to 39 with Graves' hyperthyroidism that later progressed to Graves' ophthalmopathy.

In its sample, this clonotype was seen many times. The gene calls are TRBV6-1 and TRBJ1-1, with D perhaps matching TRBD1 (5 bases). CDR1 is MNHNS, CDR2 SASEGT, per germline. The V gene lost 8 bases and the J gene lost 3 bases, with 16 bases spanning the gap. This CDR3 is 14 amino acids long. The CDR3 reads CASGKRGGDTEAFF. In nucleotides, the CDR3 is TGTGCCAGCGGGAAGCGGGGGGGGGACACTGAAGCTTTCTTT.

The chain combines TRBV6-1 with TRBJ2-4, with D tentatively TRBD1 or TRBD2 (5 bases each). The CDR3 consists of 12 residues. Trimming cost V 4 bases and J 10 bases, with 11 bases left between them. Germline loops: CDR1 MNHNS, CDR2 SASEGT. The CDR3 nucleotides are TGTGCCAGCAGTGGAGGGGTCGATATTCAGTACTTC. Encoded protein: CASSGGVDIQYF.

This chain uses TRBV20-1 with TRBJ2-5, with 7 positions matching TRBD2. Trimming removed 0 bases from V and 5 bases from J; junction bases left unmatched: 12. CDR3 size: 16 residues. Germline V gene lookup returns CDR1 DFQATT and CDR2 SNEGSKA (reference sequence). CDR3 in amino acids: CSARDFAGAGRETQYF. The CDR3, as DNA: TGCAGTGCTAGAGATTTCGCGGGAGCCGGACGTGAGACCCAGTACTTC.

The table lists this clonotype with a few counts. The chain employs TRBV25-1 and TRBJ2-3, with a tentative D call TRBD2 (5 bases). Germline V gene sequence: CDR1 MGHDK, CDR2 SYGVNS. The CDR3 length is 14 residues. The V gene lost 2 bases and the J gene lost 10 bases, with 16 bases spanning the gap. The CDR3 DNA reads as TGTGCCAGCAGTGAACTTCCGGGATACGGGCCGCAGTATTTT. It codes for CASSELPGYGPQYF.

Remarks on this clonotype: At one end the junction does not follow the germline gene, possibly because of a read error. The rearrangement links TRBV7-2 to TRBJ2-2, with a possible D match to TRBD2 (7 bases). The length of the CDR3 is 15 residues. In germline, CDR1 is SGHTA, CDR2 FQGNSA. CDR3 nucleotide sequence: TGTGCCTGCAGGGGCGGGAGTGGGTACACCGGGGAGCTGTTTTTT. Amino acid sequence: CACRGGSGYTGELFF.

CDR3: CAWRRQGNTEAFF. CDR3 DNA: TGTGCCTGGAGAAGGCAGGGGAACACTGAAGCTTTCTTT. J is TRBJ1-1 and V is TRBV30, with TRBD1 as a possible D gene (5 bases). Trimming removed 3 bases at V and 1 base at J, with 9 bases between. Germline CDR1 GTSNPN, CDR2 SVGIG (reference sequence). This CDR3 region has 13 residues. Full variable domain (outside the CDR3, taken from reference TRBV30 and TRBJ1-1): SQTIHQWPATLVQPVGSPLSLECTVEGTSNPNLYWYRQAAGRGLQLLFYSVGIGQISSEVPQNLSASRPQDRQFILSSKKLLLSDSGFYLCAWRRQGNTEAFFGQGTRLTVV.